This TCR beta chain was profiled in a study of shared clonotypes between healthy human individuals. Points from the study as a whole: Non-shared clonotypes had lower generation probabilities than clonotypes shared by all four sorted-subset donors.

With respect to this clone: Its antigen is still unknown.

Assay used: immunoSEQ multiplex PCR; TCRdb lists only in-frame clones, some missing. The sample lists some 980,000 clones, roughly 72% seen once, with roughly 1.5% in the top ten. This CDR3 is built from 13 residues. Trimming removed 10 bases from V and 9 bases from J; junction bases left unmatched: 5. Looked up from germline, CDR1 is MNHEY and CDR2 is SVGAGI. Sequenced material: memory CD4+ T cells sorted from blood. As to subset: CD45RA-negative fraction. This TCR came from a man aged 18-30 years in good health. V and J are TRBV6-5 and TRBJ1-6; 11 positions match TRBD1. The CDR3 region is CATRTGGSSPLHF. The CDR3 DNA follows: TGTGCCACCAGGACAGGGGGCAGTTCACCCCTCCACTTT.